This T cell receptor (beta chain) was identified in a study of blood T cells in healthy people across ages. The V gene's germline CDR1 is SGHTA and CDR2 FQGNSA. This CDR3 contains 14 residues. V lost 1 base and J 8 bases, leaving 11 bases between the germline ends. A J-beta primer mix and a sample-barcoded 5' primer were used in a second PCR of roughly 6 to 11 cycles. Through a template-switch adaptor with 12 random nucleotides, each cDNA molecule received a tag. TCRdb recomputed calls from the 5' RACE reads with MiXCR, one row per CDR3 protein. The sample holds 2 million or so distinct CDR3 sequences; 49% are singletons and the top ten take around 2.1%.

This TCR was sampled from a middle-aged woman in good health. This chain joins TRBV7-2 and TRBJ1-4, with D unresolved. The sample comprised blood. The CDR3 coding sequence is TGTGCCAGCAGCTTAGGTCCACGAGGGGAAAAACTGTTTTTT. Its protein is CASSLGPRGEKLFF.